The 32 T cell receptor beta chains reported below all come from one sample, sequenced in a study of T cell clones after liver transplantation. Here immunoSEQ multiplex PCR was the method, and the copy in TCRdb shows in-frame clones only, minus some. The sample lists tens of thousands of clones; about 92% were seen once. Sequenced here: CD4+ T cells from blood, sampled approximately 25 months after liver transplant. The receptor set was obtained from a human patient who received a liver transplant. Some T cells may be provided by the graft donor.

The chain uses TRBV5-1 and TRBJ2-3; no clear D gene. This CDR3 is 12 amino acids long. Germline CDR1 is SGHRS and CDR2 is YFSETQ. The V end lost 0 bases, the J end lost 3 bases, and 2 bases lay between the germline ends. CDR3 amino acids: CASSLETDTQYF. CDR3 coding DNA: TGCGCCAGCAGCTTGGAGACAGATACGCAGTATTTT. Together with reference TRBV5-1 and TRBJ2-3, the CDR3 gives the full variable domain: KAGVTQTPRYLIKTRGQQVTLSCSPISGHRSVSWYQQTPGQGLQFLFEYFSETQRNKGNFPGRFSGRQFSNSRSEMNVSTLELGDSALYLCASSLETDTQYFGPGTRLTVL.

This CDR3 reads CASRGGLMNTEAFF. CDR3 bases: TGTGCCAGCAGAGGTGGACTGATGAACACTGAAGCTTTCTTT. The chain is built from TRBV7-2 and TRBJ1-1; D remains unclear. V was trimmed by 6 bases and J by 0 bases, leaving 11 bases between them. The CDR3 contains 14 residues. Germline V gene sequence: CDR1 SGHTA, CDR2 FQGNSA.

CDR3 DNA: TGTGCCAGCTCCCTACGCGGGGGCTACGAGCAGTACTTC. This translates into CASSLRGGYEQYF. The chain couples TRBV28 to TRBJ2-7, with 7 bases identical to TRBD2. Trimming removed 8 bases from V and 3 bases from J; junction bases left unmatched: 7. Germline CDR1 is MDHEN and CDR2 is SYDVKM. The CDR3 is 13 residues long. Full variable domain (missing parts from reference TRBV28 and TRBJ2-7): DVKVTQSSRYLVKRTGEKVFLECVQDMDHENMFWYRQDPGLGLRLIYFSYDVKMKEKGDIPEGYSVSREKKERFSLILESASTNQTSMYLCASSLRGGYEQYFGPGTRLTVT.

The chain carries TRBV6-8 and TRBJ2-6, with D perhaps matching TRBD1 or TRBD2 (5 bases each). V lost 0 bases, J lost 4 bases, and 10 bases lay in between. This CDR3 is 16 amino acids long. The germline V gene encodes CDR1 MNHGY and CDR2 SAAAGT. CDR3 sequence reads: CASSYSRGVGANVLTF. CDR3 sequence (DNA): TGTGCCAGCAGTTACTCTCGAGGGGTCGGGGCCAACGTCCTGACTTTC.

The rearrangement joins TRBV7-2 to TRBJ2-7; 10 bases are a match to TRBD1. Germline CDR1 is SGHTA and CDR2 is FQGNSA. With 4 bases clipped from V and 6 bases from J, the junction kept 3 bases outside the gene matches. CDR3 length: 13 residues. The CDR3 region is CASSSRTGGEQYF. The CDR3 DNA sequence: TGTGCCAGCAGCTCAAGGACAGGGGGCGAGCAGTACTTC.

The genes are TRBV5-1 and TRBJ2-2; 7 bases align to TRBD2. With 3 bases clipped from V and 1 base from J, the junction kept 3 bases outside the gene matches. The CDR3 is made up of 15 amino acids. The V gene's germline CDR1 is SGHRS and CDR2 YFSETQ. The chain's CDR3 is CASSSQRGNTGELFF. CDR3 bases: TGCGCCAGCAGCTCCCAGCGGGGGAACACCGGGGAGCTGTTTTTT.

CDR3 coding DNA: TGCGCCAGCAGCCAAGAGACAGGGGGCCACTATGGCTACACCTTC. Translating gives CASSQETGGHYGYTF. The rearrangement uses TRBV4-3 and TRBJ1-2, with 10 bases aligning to TRBD1. With V trimmed by 0 bases and J by 3 bases, 1 base remained unmatched. Germline CDR1 is LGHNA and CDR2 is YSLEER. This CDR3 is 15 amino acids long.

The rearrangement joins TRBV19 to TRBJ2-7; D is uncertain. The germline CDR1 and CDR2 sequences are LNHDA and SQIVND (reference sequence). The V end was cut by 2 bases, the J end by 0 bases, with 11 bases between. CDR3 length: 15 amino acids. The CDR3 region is CASSIKGSYSYEQYF. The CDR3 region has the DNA TGTGCCAGTAGTATAAAAGGATCGTACTCCTACGAGCAGTACTTC.

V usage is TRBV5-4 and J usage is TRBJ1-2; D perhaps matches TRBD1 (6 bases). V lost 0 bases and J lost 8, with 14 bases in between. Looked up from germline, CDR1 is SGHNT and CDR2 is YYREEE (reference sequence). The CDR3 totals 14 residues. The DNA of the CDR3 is TGTGCCAGCAGCTTGGTCAACAGCCAGGGGGGCTACACCTTC. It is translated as CASSLVNSQGGYTF.

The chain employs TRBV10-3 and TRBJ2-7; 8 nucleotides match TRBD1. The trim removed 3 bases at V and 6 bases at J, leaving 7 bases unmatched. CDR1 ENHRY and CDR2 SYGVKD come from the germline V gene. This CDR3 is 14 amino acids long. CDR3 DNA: TGTGCCATCAGTGAAGTGGCAGGGGGCGGCGAGCAGTACTTC. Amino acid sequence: CAISEVAGGGEQYF.

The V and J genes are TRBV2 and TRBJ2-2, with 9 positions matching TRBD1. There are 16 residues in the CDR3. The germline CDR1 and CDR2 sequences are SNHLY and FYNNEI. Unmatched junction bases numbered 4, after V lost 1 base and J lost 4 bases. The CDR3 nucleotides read TGTGCCAGCAGTGAAGAAGGGACAGGGCTCACCGGGGAGCTGTTTTTT. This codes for CASSEEGTGLTGELFF.

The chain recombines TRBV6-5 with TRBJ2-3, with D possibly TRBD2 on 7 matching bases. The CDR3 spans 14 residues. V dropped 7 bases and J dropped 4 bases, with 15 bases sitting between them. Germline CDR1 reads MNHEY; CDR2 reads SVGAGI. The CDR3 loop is CASTPGGQSDTQYF. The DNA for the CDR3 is TGTGCCAGCACTCCCGGGGGGCAGTCAGATACGCAGTATTTT.

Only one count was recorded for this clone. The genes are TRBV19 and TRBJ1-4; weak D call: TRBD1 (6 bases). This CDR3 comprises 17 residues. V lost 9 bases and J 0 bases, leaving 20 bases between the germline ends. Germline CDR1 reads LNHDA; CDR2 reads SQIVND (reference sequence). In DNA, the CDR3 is TGTGCCAGCTCGGGGGGGGCTACCAGTGCAACTAATGAAAAACTGTTTTTT. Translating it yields CASSGGATSATNEKLFF.

DNA for the CDR3: TGCGCCAGCCGACTGACGGAACTCCCCGTTTATTCACCCCTCCACTTT. This gives the protein CASRLTELPVYSPLHF. The chain links TRBV5-1 to TRBJ1-6; D remains ambiguous. This CDR3 is built from 16 residues. Trimming cost V 7 bases and J 8 bases, with 22 bases left between them. The germline CDR1 and CDR2 sequences are SGHRS and YFSETQ.

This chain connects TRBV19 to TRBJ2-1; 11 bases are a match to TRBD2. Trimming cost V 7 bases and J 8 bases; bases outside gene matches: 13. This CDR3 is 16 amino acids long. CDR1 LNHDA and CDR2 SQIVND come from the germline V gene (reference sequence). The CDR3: CASMGGVLAGGDEQFF. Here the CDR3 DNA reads TGTGCCAGTATGGGGGGGGTTCTAGCGGGAGGAGATGAGCAGTTCTTC. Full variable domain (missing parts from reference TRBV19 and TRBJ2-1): DGGITQSPKYLFRKEGQNVTLSCEQNLNHDAMYWYRQDPGQGLRLIYYSQIVNDFQKGDIAEGYSVSREKKESFPLTVTSAQKNPTAFYLCASMGGVLAGGDEQFFGPGTRLTVL.

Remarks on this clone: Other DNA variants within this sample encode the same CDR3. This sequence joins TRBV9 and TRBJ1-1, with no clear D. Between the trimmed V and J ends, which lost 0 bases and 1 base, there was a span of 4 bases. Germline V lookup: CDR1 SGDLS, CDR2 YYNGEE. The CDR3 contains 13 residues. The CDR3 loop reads CASSVAQNTEAFF. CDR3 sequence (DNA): TGTGCCAGCAGCGTAGCACAGAACACTGAAGCTTTCTTT.

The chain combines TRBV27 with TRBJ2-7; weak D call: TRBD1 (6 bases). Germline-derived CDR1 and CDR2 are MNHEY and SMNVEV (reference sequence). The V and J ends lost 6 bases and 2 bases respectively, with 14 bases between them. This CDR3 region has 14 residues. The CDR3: CASRPDRYTYEQYF. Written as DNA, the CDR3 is TGTGCCAGCAGACCGGACAGATATACCTACGAGCAGTACTTC.

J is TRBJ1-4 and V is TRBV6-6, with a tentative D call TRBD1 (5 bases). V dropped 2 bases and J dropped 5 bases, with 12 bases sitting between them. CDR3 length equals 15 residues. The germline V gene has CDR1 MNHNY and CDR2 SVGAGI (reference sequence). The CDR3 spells CASSYGQGRNEKLFF. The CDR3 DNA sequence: TGTGCCAGCAGTTACGGGCAGGGCCGAAATGAAAAACTGTTTTTT.

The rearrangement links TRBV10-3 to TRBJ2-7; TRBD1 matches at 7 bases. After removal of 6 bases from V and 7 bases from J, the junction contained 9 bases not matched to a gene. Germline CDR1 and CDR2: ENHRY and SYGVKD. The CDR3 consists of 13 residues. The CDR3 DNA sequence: TGTGCCATCAGCGACAGGGCCTACGGAGAGCAGTACTTC. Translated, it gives CAISDRAYGEQYF.

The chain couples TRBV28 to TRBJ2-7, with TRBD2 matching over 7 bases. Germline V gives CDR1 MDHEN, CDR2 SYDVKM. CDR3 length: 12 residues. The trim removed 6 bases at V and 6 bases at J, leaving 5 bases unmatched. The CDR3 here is CASRRTRREQYF. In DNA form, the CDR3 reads TGTGCCAGCAGGAGGACTAGACGCGAGCAGTACTTC. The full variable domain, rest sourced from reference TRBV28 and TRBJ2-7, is DVKVTQSSRYLVKRTGEKVFLECVQDMDHENMFWYRQDPGLGLRLIYFSYDVKMKEKGDIPEGYSVSREKKERFSLILESASTNQTSMYLCASRRTRREQYFGPGTRLTVT.

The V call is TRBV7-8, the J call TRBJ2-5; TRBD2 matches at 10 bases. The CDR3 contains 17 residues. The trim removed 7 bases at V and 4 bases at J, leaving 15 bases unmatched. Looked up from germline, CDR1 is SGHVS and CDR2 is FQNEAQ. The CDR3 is CASTNNLAGVFVETQYF. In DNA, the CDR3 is TGTGCCAGCACCAATAATCTAGCGGGAGTTTTTGTAGAGACCCAGTACTTC. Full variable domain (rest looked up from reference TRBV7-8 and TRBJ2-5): GAGVSQSPRYKVAKRGQDVALRCDPISGHVSLFWYQQALGQGPEFLTYFQNEAQLDKSGLPSDRFFAERPEGSVSTLKIQRTQQEDSAVYLCASTNNLAGVFVETQYFGPGTRLLVL.

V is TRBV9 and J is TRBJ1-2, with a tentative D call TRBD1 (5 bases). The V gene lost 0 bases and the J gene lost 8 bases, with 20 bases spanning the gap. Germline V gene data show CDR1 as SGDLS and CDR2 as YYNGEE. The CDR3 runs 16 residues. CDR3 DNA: TGTGCCAGCAGCGTAGATCTTTATGGGGCCGGAGGCGGCTACACCTTC. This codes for CASSVDLYGAGGGYTF.

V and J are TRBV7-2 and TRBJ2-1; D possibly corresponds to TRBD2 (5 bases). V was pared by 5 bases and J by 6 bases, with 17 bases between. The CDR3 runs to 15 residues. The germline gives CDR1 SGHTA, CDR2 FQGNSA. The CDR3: CASSPDAGGRNEQFF. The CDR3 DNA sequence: TGTGCCAGCAGCCCGGATGCGGGCGGTCGCAATGAGCAGTTCTTC.

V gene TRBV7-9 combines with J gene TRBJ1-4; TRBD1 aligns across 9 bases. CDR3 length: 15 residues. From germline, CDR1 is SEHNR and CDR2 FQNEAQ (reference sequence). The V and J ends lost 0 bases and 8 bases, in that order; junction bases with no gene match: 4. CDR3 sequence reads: CASSLAGTGMEKLFF. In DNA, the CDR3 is TGTGCCAGCAGCTTAGCCGGGACAGGGATGGAAAAACTGTTTTTT.

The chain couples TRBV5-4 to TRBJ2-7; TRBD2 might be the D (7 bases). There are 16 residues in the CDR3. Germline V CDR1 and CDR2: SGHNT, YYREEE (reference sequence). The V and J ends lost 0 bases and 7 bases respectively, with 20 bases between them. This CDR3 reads CASSLEEGGALREQYF. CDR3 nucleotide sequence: TGTGCCAGCAGCTTGGAGGAGGGGGGGGCACTACGTGAGCAGTACTTC.

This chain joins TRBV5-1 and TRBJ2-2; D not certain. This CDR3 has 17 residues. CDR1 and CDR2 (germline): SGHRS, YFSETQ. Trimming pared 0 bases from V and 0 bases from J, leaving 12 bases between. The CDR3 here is CASSLVADNANTGELFF. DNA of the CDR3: TGCGCCAGCAGCTTGGTCGCTGACAACGCGAACACCGGGGAGCTGTTTTTT. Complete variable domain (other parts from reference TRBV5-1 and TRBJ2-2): KAGVTQTPRYLIKTRGQQVTLSCSPISGHRSVSWYQQTPGQGLQFLFEYFSETQRNKGNFPGRFSGRQFSNSRSEMNVSTLELGDSALYLCASSLVADNANTGELFFGEGSRLTVL.

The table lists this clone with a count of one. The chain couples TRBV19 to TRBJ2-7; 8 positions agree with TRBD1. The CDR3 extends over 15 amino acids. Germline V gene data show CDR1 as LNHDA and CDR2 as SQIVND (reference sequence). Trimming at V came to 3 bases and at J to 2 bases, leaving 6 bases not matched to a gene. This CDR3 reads CASSIGTGNTYEQYF. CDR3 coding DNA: TGTGCCAGTAGTATCGGGACAGGAAACACCTACGAGCAGTACTTC. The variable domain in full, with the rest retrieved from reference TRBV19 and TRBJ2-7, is DGGITQSPKYLFRKEGQNVTLSCEQNLNHDAMYWYRQDPGQGLRLIYYSQIVNDFQKGDIAEGYSVSREKKESFPLTVTSAQKNPTAFYLCASSIGTGNTYEQYFGPGTRLTVT.

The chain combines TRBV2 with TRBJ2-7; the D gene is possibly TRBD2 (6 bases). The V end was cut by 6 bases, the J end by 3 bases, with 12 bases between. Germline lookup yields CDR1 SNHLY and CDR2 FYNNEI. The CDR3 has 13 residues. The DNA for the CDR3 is TGTGCCAGCAGGGAGGGACTTATCTACGAGCAGTACTTC. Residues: CASREGLIYEQYF.

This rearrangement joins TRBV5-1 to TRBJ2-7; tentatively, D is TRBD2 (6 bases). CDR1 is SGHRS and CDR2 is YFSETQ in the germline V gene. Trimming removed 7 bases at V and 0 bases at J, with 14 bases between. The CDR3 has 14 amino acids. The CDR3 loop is CASGEGRSSYEQYF. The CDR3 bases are TGCGCCAGCGGAGAGGGGAGGAGCTCCTACGAGCAGTACTTC.

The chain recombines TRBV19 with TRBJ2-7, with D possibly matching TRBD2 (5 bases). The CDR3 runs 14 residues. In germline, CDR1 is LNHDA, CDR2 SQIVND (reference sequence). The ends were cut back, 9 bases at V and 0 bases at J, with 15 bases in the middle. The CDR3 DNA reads TGTGCCAGCTCCCCCTACCGGGACTCCTACGAGCAGTACTTC. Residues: CASSPYRDSYEQYF.

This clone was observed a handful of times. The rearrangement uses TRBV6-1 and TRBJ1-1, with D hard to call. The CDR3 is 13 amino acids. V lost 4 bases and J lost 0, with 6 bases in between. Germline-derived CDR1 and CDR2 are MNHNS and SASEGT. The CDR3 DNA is TGTGCCAGCAGTGGAGGGATGAACACTGAAGCTTTCTTT. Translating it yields CASSGGMNTEAFF.

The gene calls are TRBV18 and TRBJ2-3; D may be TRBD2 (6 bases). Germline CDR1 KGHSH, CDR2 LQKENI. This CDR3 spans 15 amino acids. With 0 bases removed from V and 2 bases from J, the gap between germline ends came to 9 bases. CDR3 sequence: CASSPPMRDTDTQYF. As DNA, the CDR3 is TGTGCCAGCTCACCACCGATGCGGGACACAGATACGCAGTATTTT.